One and the same sample provided the 16 T cell receptor beta chains below, sequenced in a study of shared T cell receptors in the human thymus. Profiled with immunoSEQ multiplex PCR; TCRdb holds only in-frame clones, not every one. Of 550,000 to 800,000 clones in the sample, approximately 83% are singletons; the top ten hold roughly 0.01%. This sample also appeared in a second study, on human thymus T cells.

Sequencing was done on a sample of thymocytes. The receptors stem from a girl less than two years old with a congenital heart defect.

The chain recombines TRBV9 with TRBJ1-5, with TRBD1 as a possible D gene (6 bases). CDR3 length equals 15 residues. Germline CDR1 is SGDLS and CDR2 is YYNGEE. V shed 0 bases and J shed 4 bases, with 11 bases lying between them. The CDR3 region is CASSVEGTHNQPQHF. The CDR3 DNA reads as TGTGCCAGCAGCGTAGAGGGGACACATAATCAGCCCCAGCATTTT. Using reference TRBV9 and TRBJ1-5 for the parts outside the CDR3, the full variable domain is DSGVTQTPKHLITATGQRVTLRCSPRSGDLSVYWYQQSLDQGLQFLIQYYNGEERAKGNILERFSAQQFPDLHSELNLSSLELGDSALYFCASSVEGTHNQPQHFGDGTRLSIL.

The chain links TRBV9 to TRBJ1-2; D remains unclear. Germline CDR1 is SGDLS and CDR2 is YYNGEE. The CDR3 is made up of 14 amino acids. The germline V and J ends were trimmed by 4 bases and 2 bases, with 12 bases remaining between them. CDR3 bases: TGTGCCAGCAGCCCCGTGGGCCTCAACTATGGCTACACCTTC. As protein: CASSPVGLNYGYTF. Filled out from reference TRBV9 and TRBJ1-2, the complete variable domain reads DSGVTQTPKHLITATGQRVTLRCSPRSGDLSVYWYQQSLDQGLQFLIQYYNGEERAKGNILERFSAQQFPDLHSELNLSSLELGDSALYFCASSPVGLNYGYTFGSGTRLTVV.

The chain has TRBV13 and TRBJ1-2; D perhaps matches TRBD1 (5 bases). The ends were cut back, 1 base at V and 0 bases at J, with 15 bases in the middle. The CDR3 covers 17 residues. Germline CDR1 PRHDT, CDR2 FYEKMQ (reference sequence). The CDR3 nucleotides read TGTGCCAGCAGCTTAGCGGTTCCAGGGAACGCTAACTATGGCTACACCTTC. Translating gives CASSLAVPGNANYGYTF.

V gene TRBV4-1 combines with J gene TRBJ2-7; D may be TRBD2 (6 bases). Germline CDR1 reads MGHRA; CDR2 reads YSYEKL. Trimming stripped 0 bases from V and 2 bases from J, with 17 bases between. The CDR3 length is 17 residues. The CDR3 protein is CASSQDPPLALPYEQYF. CDR3 nucleotide sequence: TGCGCCAGCAGCCAAGATCCACCGCTAGCGCTACCCTACGAGCAGTACTTC.

This clone came up a few times. The V and J genes are TRBV5-1 and TRBJ1-1; 10 bases map to TRBD1. CDR1 and CDR2 (germline): SGHRS, YFSETQ. With V trimmed by 3 bases and J by 0 bases, 8 bases remained unmatched. The CDR3 runs 17 residues. The CDR3 sequence is CASSYRDRGLLNTEAFF. CDR3 sequence (DNA): TGCGCCAGCAGCTACCGGGACAGGGGATTATTGAACACTGAAGCTTTCTTT.

This clone appeared a single time. The CDR3 reads CASSATRARQFF. The CDR3 DNA reads as TGTGCCAGCAGCGCAACTAGGGCACGGCAGTTCTTC. The chain recombines TRBV11-3 with TRBJ2-1; possible D gene TRBD2, 5 bases. The length of the CDR3 is 12 residues. V lost 5 bases, J lost 12 bases, and 14 bases lay in between. Germline lookup yields CDR1 SGHNT and CDR2 YENEEA.

The chain carries TRBV19 and TRBJ2-3; 7 nucleotides match TRBD1. The junction had 11 bases not matched to a gene; V was cut back by 3 bases and J by 2 bases. Germline loops: CDR1 LNHDA, CDR2 SQIVND (reference sequence). The CDR3 has 17 residues. CDR3 coding DNA: TGTGCCAGTAGTATTGCAGAGGGGACAGCCGTCACAGATACGCAGTATTTT. Amino acids: CASSIAEGTAVTDTQYF.

This chain connects TRBV5-1 to TRBJ1-1; 9 positions match TRBD1. Losses at the gene ends were 4 bases for V and 0 bases for J; bases not matched to a gene: 7. Germline CDR1 SGHRS, CDR2 YFSETQ. The CDR3 sequence is 16 residues long. DNA of the CDR3: TGCGCCAGCAGCCTACCCGGGACAGGGATGAACACTGAAGCTTTCTTT. Its protein product is CASSLPGTGMNTEAFF.

This chain connects TRBV11-1 to TRBJ1-1, with D perhaps matching TRBD1 (6 bases). Germline lookup yields CDR1 SGHAT and CDR2 FQDESV (reference sequence). The CDR3 loop spans 14 amino acids. Trimming took 5 bases from V and 7 from J, leaving 17 bases between them. The DNA for the CDR3 is TGTGCCAGCAGCCCAAACAGGGTTAGTAGTGAAGCTTTCTTT. This sequence encodes CASSPNRVSSEAFF.

This chain joins TRBV5-4 and TRBJ1-2; D might be TRBD1 (5 bases). The V gene's germline CDR1 is SGHNT and CDR2 YYREEE (reference sequence). The CDR3 runs to 14 residues. V gave up 3 bases and J gave up 1 base, with 10 bases separating them. CDR3 residues: CASSSDIFNYGYTF. CDR3 nucleotides: TGTGCCAGCAGCTCGGACATATTTAACTATGGCTACACCTTC.

V usage is TRBV6-5 and J usage is TRBJ1-2; 7 nucleotides agree with TRBD1. V shed 0 bases, J shed 8 bases, and the junction held 6 bases outside the gene matches. This CDR3 spans 14 amino acids. From germline, CDR1 is MNHEY and CDR2 SVGAGI. The chain's CDR3 is CASSYSPGGTGYTF. For the CDR3, the DNA is TGTGCCAGCAGTTACTCGCCAGGGGGTACCGGCTACACCTTC.

This sequence joins TRBV10-2 and TRBJ1-6; D not resolved. The CDR3 is 17 amino acids. Germline CDR1 and CDR2: WSHSY and SAAADI. The V end lost 6 bases, the J end lost 4 bases, and 19 bases lay between the germline ends. For the CDR3, the DNA is TGCGCCAGCAGGGAGGATACACGGTCGACTTATAATTCACCCCTCCACTTT. The encoded protein is CASREDTRSTYNSPLHF.

This chain links TRBV6-1 with TRBJ1-1; the D gene is possibly TRBD1 (5 bases). Germline loops: CDR1 MNHNS, CDR2 SASEGT. The CDR3 extends over 16 amino acids. Trimming took 3 bases from V and 5 from J, leaving 19 bases between them. Written as DNA, the CDR3 is TGTGCCAGCAGTGACGCGGGGGGGAGGGGTCAAACTGAAGCTTTCTTT. It is translated as CASSDAGGRGQTEAFF.

This chain links TRBV13 with TRBJ2-5, with 11 bases lining up with TRBD1. Losses at the gene ends were 4 bases for V and 3 bases for J; bases not matched to a gene: 7. The CDR3 runs to 16 residues. Germline V gene lookup returns CDR1 PRHDT and CDR2 FYEKMQ (reference sequence). The CDR3 loop is CASSSKDRGLEETQYF. The DNA of the CDR3 is TGTGCCAGCAGCTCAAAGGACAGGGGGCTCGAAGAGACCCAGTACTTC.

The V gene is TRBV9, the J gene TRBJ2-2; 7 nucleotides match TRBD2. Germline CDR1 is SGDLS and CDR2 is YYNGEE. CDR3 length equals 13 residues. Trimming removed 4 bases from V and 3 bases from J; junction bases left unmatched: 0. The CDR3 protein is CASSRGDTGELFF. In nucleotides, the CDR3 is TGTGCCAGCAGCCGGGGGGACACCGGGGAGCTGTTTTTT.

The gene calls are TRBV6-1 and TRBJ1-5; D perhaps matches TRBD1 (5 bases). The CDR3 covers 18 residues. Trimming shortened V by 3 bases and J by 0 bases, and 18 bases separated the two germline ends. CDR1 and CDR2 (germline): MNHNS, SASEGT. The CDR3 DNA reads TGTGCCAGCAGTGATTGGGTGCAGGGTCAACATAGCAATCAGCCCCAGCATTTT. It yields the protein CASSDWVQGQHSNQPQHF.